The table lists the clone carrying this TCR beta chain with a few counts. Its target is not known. One base away lies a much larger clone, so this may be a sequencing read error. Per germline, CDR1 LGHDT and CDR2 YNNKEL (reference sequence). Losses at the gene ends were 3 bases for V and 1 base for J; bases not matched to a gene: 0. The CDR3 totals 14 residues. A second PCR of about 6 to 11 cycles used a sample-barcoded 5' primer and a J-beta primer mix. Each cDNA molecule carried a tag from a template-switch adaptor that contained 12 random nucleotides. TCRdb passed the 5' RACE reads through MiXCR, listing each CDR3 protein once. The repertoire consists of roughly 640,000 distinct CDR3 sequences, with approximately 30% occurring once and the leading ten covering roughly 14%. This record comes from a study of blood T cells in healthy people across ages. Overall study findings and caveats: Comparison with aged donors showed that long-lived donors had more naive CD4+ cells and higher diversity. Naive T cell percentage strongly correlated with TCR beta diversity.

This sequence was found in a woman over 75 in good health. Source material: blood. The V and J genes are TRBV3-1 and TRBJ1-5, with 7 positions matching TRBD1. CDR3 in DNA: TGTGCCAGCAGCCAGACAGGGAGCAATCAGCCCCAGCATTTT. Amino acids: CASSQTGSNQPQHF.